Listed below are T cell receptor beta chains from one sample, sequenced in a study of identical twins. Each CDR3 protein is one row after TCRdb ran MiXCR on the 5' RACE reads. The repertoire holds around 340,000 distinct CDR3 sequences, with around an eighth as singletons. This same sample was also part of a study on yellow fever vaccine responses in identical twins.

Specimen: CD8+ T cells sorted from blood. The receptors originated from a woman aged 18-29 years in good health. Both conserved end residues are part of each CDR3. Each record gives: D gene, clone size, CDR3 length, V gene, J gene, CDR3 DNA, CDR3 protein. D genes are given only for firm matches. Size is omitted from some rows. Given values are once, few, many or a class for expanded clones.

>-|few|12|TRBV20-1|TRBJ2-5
TGCAGTGCAACCCCCGGATTCGAGACCCAGTACTTC
CSATPGFETQYF
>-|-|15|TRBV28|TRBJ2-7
TGTGCCAGCAGCAGCAGGTCCTCGGGCTCCTACGAGCAGTACTTC
CASSSRSSGSYEQYF
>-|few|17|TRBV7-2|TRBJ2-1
TGTGCCAGCAGCCTTGGGGGGGCCTTAAAGTCCTACAATGAGCAGTTCTTC
CASSLGGALKSYNEQFF
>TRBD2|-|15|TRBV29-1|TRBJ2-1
TGCAGCGTTAATGGACTAGCGGGAGGGGGGAATGAGCAGTTCTTC
CSVNGLAGGGNEQFF
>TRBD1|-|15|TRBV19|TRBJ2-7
TGTGCCAGTACCGCGGGACAGGGGCCCTCCTACGAGCAGTACTTC
CASTAGQGPSYEQYF
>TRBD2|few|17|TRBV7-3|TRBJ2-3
TGTGCCAGCAGCTCGGGACTAGCGGGAGGACCCACAGATACGCAGTATTTT
CASSSGLAGGPTDTQYF
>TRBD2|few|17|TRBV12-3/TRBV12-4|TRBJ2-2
TGTGCCAGCAGTGGCGGACTAGCGGGAGGTCGGGCCGGGGAGCTGTTTTTT
CASSGGLAGGRAGELFF
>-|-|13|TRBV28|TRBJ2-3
TGTGCCAGCAGTTTCCGGATGGTAGATACGCAGTATTTT
CASSFRMVDTQYF
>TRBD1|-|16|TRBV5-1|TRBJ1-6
TGCGCCAGCAGCGACAGGGCAGGGGTCTATAATTCACCCCTCCACTTT
CASSDRAGVYNSPLHF
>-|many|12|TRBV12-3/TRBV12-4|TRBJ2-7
TGTGCCAGCAGTTCGACGTACTACGAGCAGTACTTC
CASSSTYYEQYF
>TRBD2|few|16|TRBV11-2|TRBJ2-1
TGTGCCAGCAGCTCCCAACTAGCGGGGGAATACAATGAGCAGTTCTTC
CASSSQLAGEYNEQFF
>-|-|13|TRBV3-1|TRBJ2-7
TGTGCCACCAGCCCAAGTGGGATGCGCGAGCAGTACTTC
CATSPSGMREQYF
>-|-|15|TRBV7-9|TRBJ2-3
TGTGCCAGCAGCGGGAAGGGGGGGGGCACAGATACGCAGTATTTT
CASSGKGGGTDTQYF
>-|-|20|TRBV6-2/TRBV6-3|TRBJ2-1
TGTGCCAGCAGTTACTCGATTCAGAACTTTACAGGGAGCTCCTACAATGAGCAGTTCTTC
CASSYSIQNFTGSSYNEQFF
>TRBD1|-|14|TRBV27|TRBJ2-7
TGTGCCAGCAGTGTGACAGGGAACGACTACGAGCAGTACTTC
CASSVTGNDYEQYF
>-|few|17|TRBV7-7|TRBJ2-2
TGTGCCAGCAGCCCAACAGGGATCGTGGCTAACACCGGGGAGCTGTTTTTT
CASSPTGIVANTGELFF
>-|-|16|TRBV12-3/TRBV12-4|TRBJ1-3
TGTGCCAGCAGTCCCCCGGGCTACGGACAGTTGAACACCATATATTTT
CASSPPGYGQLNTIYF
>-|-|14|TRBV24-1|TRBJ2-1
TGTGCCACCAGTGACCCGGACAGAAACAATGAGCAGTTCTTC
CATSDPDRNNEQFF
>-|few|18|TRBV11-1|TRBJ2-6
TGTGCCAGCAGCCTAACGGGACCGACACTGTCTGGGGCCAACGTCCTGACTTTC
CASSLTGPTLSGANVLTF
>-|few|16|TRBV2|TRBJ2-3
TGTGCCAGCAGTGACCGGGGCCTCTACAGCACAGATACGCAGTATTTT
CASSDRGLYSTDTQYF
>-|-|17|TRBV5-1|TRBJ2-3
TGCGCCAGCAGCCCGACGGTTGGAGGTTGCGGGACAGATACGCAGTATTTT
CASSPTVGGCGTDTQYF
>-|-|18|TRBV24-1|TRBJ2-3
TGTGCCACCAGTGATTTGCAAATCGGGCAGGGTATCACAGATACGCAGTATTTT
CATSDLQIGQGITDTQYF
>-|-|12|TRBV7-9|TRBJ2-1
TGTGCCAGCAGTACAAGCAACAATGAGCAGTTCTTC
CASSTSNNEQFF
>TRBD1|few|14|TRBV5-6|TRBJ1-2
TGTGCCAGCAGCTTGGCAGGGGGCTACTATGGCTACACCTTC
CASSLAGGYYGYTF
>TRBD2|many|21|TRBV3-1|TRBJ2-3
TGTGCCAGCAGCCAAGATGGCCGACTAGCGGGAGGGCCTTATAGCACAGATACGCAGTATTTT
CASSQDGRLAGGPYSTDTQYF
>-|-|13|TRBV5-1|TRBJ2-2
TGCGCCAGCAGCTTGAGCGGGTTCGGGGAGCTGTTTTTT
CASSLSGFGELFF
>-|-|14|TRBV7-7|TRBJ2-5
TGTGCCAGCAGTGCCCCGGGGGGCCTAGAGACCCAGTACTTC
CASSAPGGLETQYF
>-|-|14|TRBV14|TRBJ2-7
TGTGCCAGCAGCCAAGATGTTGGGGAGTCCGAGCAGTACTTC
CASSQDVGESEQYF
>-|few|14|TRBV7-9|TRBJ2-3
TGTGCCAGCAGCTTAGGCTATCTCACAGATACGCAGTATTTT
CASSLGYLTDTQYF
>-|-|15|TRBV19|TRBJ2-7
TGTGCCAGTAGTATCCTCCCGGGCAGCCACTACGAGCAGTACTTC
CASSILPGSHYEQYF
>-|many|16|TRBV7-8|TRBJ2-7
TGTGCCAGCAGCACCCCCGGGACTTCGTCAACCTACGAGCAGTACTTC
CASSTPGTSSTYEQYF
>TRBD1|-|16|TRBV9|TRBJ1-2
TGTGCCAGCAGCGTATTTGACAGGGGGTACCTTTACGGCTACACCTTC
CASSVFDRGYLYGYTF
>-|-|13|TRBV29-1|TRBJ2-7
TGCAGCGTTGTTACGGAGTATTCCTACGAGCAGTACTTC
CSVVTEYSYEQYF
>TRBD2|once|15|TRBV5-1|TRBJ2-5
TGCGCCAGCAGCCCCTGGGGAGGGACCCAAGAGACCCAGTACTTC
CASSPWGGTQETQYF
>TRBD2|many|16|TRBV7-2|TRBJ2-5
TGTGCCAGCAGCCAAGCGACGTCTAGCGGACAAGAGACCCAGTACTTC
CASSQATSSGQETQYF
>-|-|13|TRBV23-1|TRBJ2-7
TGCGCCAGCAGTCAAACCCTAAAAGTACGGCAGTACTTC
CASSQTLKVRQYF
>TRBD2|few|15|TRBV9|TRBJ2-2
TGTGCCAGCAGCGTTACTAGCGGCCTGAGTGGGGAGCTGTTTTTT
CASSVTSGLSGELFF
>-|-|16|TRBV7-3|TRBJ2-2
TGTGCCAGCAGCAGCGGACACCACCTCAACACCGGGGAGCTGTTTTTT
CASSSGHHLNTGELFF
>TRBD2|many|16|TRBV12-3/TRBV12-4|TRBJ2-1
TGTGCCAGCAGCTTTCAACTAGCGGGGCCCGACGGTGAGCAGTTCTTC
CASSFQLAGPDGEQFF
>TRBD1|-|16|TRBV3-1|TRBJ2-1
TGTGCCAGCAGCCAAGATGACAGGGGGCTATGGAATGAGCAGTTCTTC
CASSQDDRGLWNEQFF
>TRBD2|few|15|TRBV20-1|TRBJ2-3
TGCAGTGCCCGAAAGACTAGCGGGAGGACAGATACGCAGTATTTT
CSARKTSGRTDTQYF
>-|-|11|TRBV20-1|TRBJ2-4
TGCAGTGCCCCCCAGGCTGACAGCTCGTACTTC
CSAPQADSSYF
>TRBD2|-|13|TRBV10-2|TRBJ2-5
TGCGCCAGCAGTTTCGGAGCGGGGGAGACCCAGTACTTC
CASSFGAGETQYF
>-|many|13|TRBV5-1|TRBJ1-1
TGCGCCAGCAGCCCGGACAGCTACACTGAAGCTTTCTTT
CASSPDSYTEAFF
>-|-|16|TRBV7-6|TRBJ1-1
TGTGCCAGCAGCTTAGGGTTTGAAGGGAGGGGCACTGAAGCTTTCTTT
CASSLGFEGRGTEAFF
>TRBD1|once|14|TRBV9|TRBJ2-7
TGTGCCAGCAGCGGAGGGACAGGGGGCTACGAGCAGTACTTC
CASSGGTGGYEQYF
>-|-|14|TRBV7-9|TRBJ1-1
TGTGCCAGCAGCCCCCCCGGGCTGGGCACTGAAGCTTTCTTT
CASSPPGLGTEAFF
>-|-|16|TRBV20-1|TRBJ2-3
TGCAGTGCTAGAGATTTGAAAGCGGTGGGGCCAGATACGCAGTATTTT
CSARDLKAVGPDTQYF
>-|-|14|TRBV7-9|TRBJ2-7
TGTGCCAGCAGCCCCCCGAGGGGAGTGGAAGAGCAGTACTTC
CASSPPRGVEEQYF
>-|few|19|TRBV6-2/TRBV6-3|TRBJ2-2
TGTGCCAGCACCTGGAATATCCTAAGTGAGACCCCGAACACCGGGGAGCTGTTTTTT
CASTWNILSETPNTGELFF
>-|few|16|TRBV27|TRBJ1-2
TGTGCCAGCAGTTTATCGATACCAACAGGATATTATGGCTACACCTTC
CASSLSIPTGYYGYTF
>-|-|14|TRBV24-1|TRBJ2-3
TGTGCCACCAGCCAAGCCTCATTGGCAGATACGCAGTATTTT
CATSQASLADTQYF
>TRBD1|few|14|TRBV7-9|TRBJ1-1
TGTGCCAGCACCGATGGACAGGGGAACACTGAAGCTTTCTTT
CASTDGQGNTEAFF
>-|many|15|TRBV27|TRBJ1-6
TGTGCCAGCAGTCTAGGGGCGGGACCTAGTACGGCCCTCCACTTT
CASSLGAGPSTALHF